Shown below are 32 T cell receptor beta chains from a single sample sequenced in a study of beta chain features in type 1 diabetes. Regarding the study as a whole: When Type 1 diabetes patients were examined, their TCRB CDR3s proved moderately but significantly shorter in all four CD4+ subsets.

The sequenced template was cDNA made from the entire isolated RNA. Assay used: immunoSEQ multiplex PCR; TCRdb lists only in-frame clones, some missing. This table holds around 250,000 clones, around 20% found once. Their recognized antigens are unknown. Sequencing was carried out using naive CD4+ T cells from blood. All receptors come from a woman between 35 and 50 years old with type 1 diabetes.

This clone appeared a few times. An end of the junction differs from the germline gene, which may be a read error. This chain connects TRBV29-1 to TRBJ1-4, with TRBD1 identical over 10 bases. The CDR3 extends over 14 amino acids. Germline CDR1 SQVTM, CDR2 ANQGSEA. The CDR3 DNA follows: TGCAGCGCCGCAGTGGGACAGGGGTGGGCCGCCGTGGTTTTT. Its protein product is CSAAVGQGWAAVVF.

This sequence joins TRBV27 and TRBJ1-2; 9 bases align to TRBD1. V trimming: 0 bases; J trimming: 4 bases; junction bases outside the gene matches: 6. The CDR3 length is 16 residues. Per the germline V gene, CDR1 is MNHEY and CDR2 is SMNVEV (reference sequence). The CDR3 protein is CASSLSGTGIGYGYTF. The CDR3 coding sequence is TGTGCCAGCAGTTTATCTGGGACAGGGATAGGCTATGGCTACACCTTC.

This chain links TRBV28 with TRBJ1-2; no clear D gene. From germline, CDR1 is MDHEN and CDR2 SYDVKM. The CDR3 has 13 amino acids. Trimming stripped 7 bases from V and 6 bases from J, with 15 bases between. CDR3 sequence reads: CASTSPGLNGYTF. The CDR3 DNA reads as TGTGCCAGCACCTCCCCCGGACTGAATGGCTACACCTTC.

This clone was detected only a few times. The chain recombines TRBV25-1 with TRBJ1-1; no clear D. CDR3 size: 13 residues. The V gene lost 4 bases and the J gene lost 7 bases, with 13 bases spanning the gap. Germline V gives CDR1 MGHDK, CDR2 SYGVNS. The CDR3 spells CASSATSRGEAFF. The CDR3, as DNA: TGTGCCAGCAGTGCGACTTCTCGAGGTGAAGCTTTCTTT. Based on the CDR3 plus reference TRBV25-1 and TRBJ1-1, the full variable domain is EADIYQTPRYLVIGTGKKITLECSQTMGHDKMYWYQQDPGMELHLIHYSYGVNSTEKGDLSSESTVSRIRTEHFPLTLESARPSHTSQYLCASSATSRGEAFFGQGTRLTVV.

V usage is TRBV5-4 and J usage is TRBJ1-2; 8 bases fit TRBD1. Trimming removed 0 bases from V and 6 bases from J; junction bases left unmatched: 4. CDR3 size: 14 residues. Germline CDR1 SGHNT, CDR2 YYREEE (reference sequence). The CDR3 is CASSLVQGADGYTF. In DNA, the CDR3 is TGTGCCAGCAGCTTGGTCCAGGGGGCGGATGGCTACACCTTC.

This chain uses TRBV18 with TRBJ1-5, with 11 bases lining up with TRBD1. V lost 6 bases, J lost 1 base, and 5 bases stayed unmatched. Germline lookup yields CDR1 KGHSH and CDR2 LQKENI. The CDR3 is made up of 16 amino acids. CDR3 loop: CASSSGTGGSNQPQHF. CDR3 sequence (DNA): TGTGCCAGCTCCTCCGGGACAGGGGGGAGCAATCAGCCCCAGCATTTT.

The chain recombines TRBV18 with TRBJ1-6; 7 nucleotides line up with TRBD1. The V gene's germline CDR1 is KGHSH and CDR2 LQKENI. CDR3 length equals 15 residues. Trimming cost V 3 bases and J 7 bases; bases outside gene matches: 6. The CDR3 sequence is CASSPTGQNNSPLHF. The CDR3 coding sequence is TGTGCCAGCTCACCCACGGGACAGAACAATTCACCCCTCCACTTT.

The rearrangement joins TRBV6-5 to TRBJ2-1; 8 nucleotides line up with TRBD2. The CDR3 covers 13 residues. V shed 6 bases and J 5 bases; nucleotides not matched to a gene: 3. CDR1 is MNHEY and CDR2 is SVGAGI in the germline V gene. In nucleotides, the CDR3 is TGTGCCAGCAGGAGACTAGCGCACAATGAGCAGTTCTTC. It yields the protein CASRRLAHNEQFF.

The J gene is TRBJ2-7, the V gene TRBV19; D is perhaps TRBD1 (5 bases). The CDR3 sequence is 14 residues long. CDR1 is LNHDA and CDR2 is SQIVND in the germline V gene (reference sequence). Trimming pared 2 bases from V and 3 bases from J, leaving 11 bases between. The CDR3 is CASSISGHNYEQYF. CDR3 bases: TGTGCCAGTAGTATATCCGGACATAACTACGAGCAGTACTTC.

J is TRBJ2-1 and V is TRBV19; 10 bases map to TRBD1. The germline gives CDR1 LNHDA, CDR2 SQIVND (reference sequence). There are 13 residues in the CDR3. Trimming cost V 7 bases and J 5 bases; bases outside gene matches: 2. The CDR3 is CASTGQGNNEQFF. The CDR3 DNA sequence: TGTGCCAGTACGGGACAGGGGAACAATGAGCAGTTCTTC.

The J gene is TRBJ2-5, the V gene TRBV5-4; a weak D match, TRBD2 (6 bases). The length of the CDR3 is 14 residues. V dropped 3 bases and J dropped 4 bases, with 13 bases sitting between them. CDR1 is SGHNT, CDR2 YYREEE, per germline (reference sequence). The CDR3 bases are TGTGCCAGCAGCTCCGATCAGGGAGGAGAGACCCAGTACTTC. Protein product: CASSSDQGGETQYF.

This clone was seen a few times. The chain employs TRBV29-1 and TRBJ2-1, with a tentative D call TRBD2 (5 bases). This CDR3 is 15 amino acids long. V lost 8 bases to trimming and J lost 3 bases, with 20 bases between them. From germline, CDR1 is SQVTM and CDR2 ANQGSEA. CDR3 sequence reads: CSFPVRASSYNEQFF. CDR3 nucleotide sequence: TGCAGCTTTCCCGTTAGGGCTAGCAGCTACAATGAGCAGTTCTTC.

The V gene is TRBV4-3, the J gene TRBJ2-3; D is perhaps TRBD2 (6 bases). Germline CDR1 reads LGHNA; CDR2 reads YSLEER. This CDR3 region has 16 residues. Trimming removed 0 bases at V and 2 bases at J, with 12 bases between. The CDR3 reads CASSQDHGDSTDTQYF. The CDR3 DNA is TGCGCCAGCAGCCAAGATCATGGGGACTCCACAGATACGCAGTATTTT.

V and J are TRBV4-1 and TRBJ2-3; D is possibly TRBD1 (6 bases). The CDR3 spans 15 residues. Looked up from germline, CDR1 is MGHRA and CDR2 is YSYEKL. V gave up 4 bases and J gave up 5 bases, with 16 bases separating them. In nucleotides, the CDR3 is TGCGCCAGCAGCCCAAGACGGGCAGGGGAAGATACGCAGTATTTT. This translates into CASSPRRAGEDTQYF.

The V and J genes are TRBV5-4 and TRBJ1-6; perhaps TRBD1 as D (6 bases). CDR3 length: 15 amino acids. Trimming cost V 4 bases and J 4 bases, with 12 bases left between them. Germline CDR1 and CDR2: SGHNT and YYREEE (reference sequence). The CDR3 DNA sequence: TGTGCCAGCAGCGCCGGCAGGGGATATAATTCACCCCTCCACTTT. It yields the protein CASSAGRGYNSPLHF.

In its sample, this clone was seen a few times. V usage is TRBV4-3 and J usage is TRBJ1-2, with no clear D. The CDR3 has 15 amino acids. The germline gives CDR1 LGHNA, CDR2 YSLEER. The V end was cut by 0 bases, the J end by 5 bases, with 13 bases between. The CDR3 region has the DNA TGCGCCAGCAGCCAAGAGGCAACAGTAAAATATGGCTACACCTTC. It codes for CASSQEATVKYGYTF.

This chain connects TRBV27 to TRBJ2-5, with 13 positions matching TRBD2. Germline CDR1 and CDR2: MNHEY and SMNVEV (reference sequence). The CDR3 runs to 16 residues. Trimming at V came to 5 bases and at J to 5 bases, leaving 8 bases not matched to a gene. The CDR3 loop is CASSLGLAGAHETQYF. The CDR3 DNA sequence: TGTGCCAGCAGTCTCGGACTAGCGGGAGCCCACGAGACCCAGTACTTC.

This clone was counted a few times. The chain carries TRBV9 and TRBJ2-5; 9 bases line up with TRBD1. The CDR3 length is 14 residues. The germline V gene encodes CDR1 SGDLS and CDR2 YYNGEE. V lost 2 bases, J lost 4 bases, and 3 bases stayed unmatched. The CDR3 protein is CASSVLQGAETQYF. The CDR3 bases are TGTGCCAGCAGCGTCTTACAGGGGGCAGAGACCCAGTACTTC.

In this sample, this clone turned up a few times. The V call is TRBV12-5, the J call TRBJ1-1; 8 bases map to TRBD1. J was trimmed by 1 base and V by 6 bases; bases with no gene match: 4. The CDR3 has 14 residues. Germline CDR1 is LGHNT and CDR2 is FRNRAP. CDR3 in amino acids: CASGPGTGNTEAFF. For the CDR3, the DNA is TGTGCTAGTGGGCCTGGGACAGGGAACACTGAAGCTTTCTTT.

This clone was found once. CDR3 sequence (DNA): TGTGCCAGCAAGAGGGAAGGAGGAGCACCCCTCCACTTT. The encoded protein is CASKREGGAPLHF. V usage is TRBV27 and J usage is TRBJ1-6; no definite D call. Trimming cost V 7 bases and J 11 bases, with 15 bases left between them. In germline, CDR1 is MNHEY, CDR2 SMNVEV (reference sequence). This CDR3 region has 13 residues.

This clone was detected a few times. The V call is TRBV6-6, the J call TRBJ1-1; D may be TRBD1 (5 bases). The CDR3 spans 15 residues. The V end lost 5 bases, the J end lost 5 bases, and 18 bases lay between the germline ends. Per germline, CDR1 MNHNY and CDR2 SVGAGI (reference sequence). The DNA of the CDR3 is TGTGCCAGCAGTCGCCGACTAGGGACGGGGACTGAAGCTTTCTTT. Amino acids: CASSRRLGTGTEAFF.

This clone was detected a few times. The V call is TRBV29-1, the J call TRBJ1-1; perhaps TRBD1 as D (5 bases). The CDR3 is 13 residues long. The germline gives CDR1 SQVTM, CDR2 ANQGSEA. Between the trimmed V and J ends, which lost 2 bases and 5 bases, there was a span of 12 bases. CDR3 loop: CSVERQPGTEAFF. DNA for the CDR3: TGCAGCGTTGAAAGACAACCAGGGACTGAAGCTTTCTTT.

This clone has just a few counts. This chain uses TRBV14 with TRBJ2-6, with TRBD1 matching over 9 bases. Germline V gene lookup returns CDR1 SGHDN and CDR2 FVKESK. Trimming cost V 2 bases and J 0 bases; bases outside gene matches: 8. CDR3 length: 19 amino acids. In DNA form, the CDR3 reads TGTGCCAGCAGCCAAAAGGGACAGGGACCCAGCTCTGGGGCCAACGTCCTGACTTTC. As protein: CASSQKGQGPSSGANVLTF.

This clone was seen a handful of times. The chain recombines TRBV7-3 with TRBJ2-3, with TRBD2 as a possible D gene (6 bases). Germline V gene lookup returns CDR1 SGHTA and CDR2 FQGTGA. V was cut by 2 bases and J by 3 bases, with 9 bases left in between. The CDR3 spans 14 residues. The DNA of the CDR3 is TGTGCCAGCAGCTTAGGGCTAGCGACAGATACGCAGTATTTT. This translates into CASSLGLATDTQYF.

The chain uses TRBV11-1 and TRBJ1-6; D unresolved. Trimming pared 1 base from V and 9 bases from J, leaving 7 bases between. CDR3 length: 13 residues. From germline, CDR1 is SGHAT and CDR2 FQDESV (reference sequence). The chain's CDR3 is CASSLVFGSPLHF. CDR3 DNA sequence: TGTGCCAGCAGCTTAGTTTTCGGTTCACCCCTCCACTTT.

This clone has only a few counts. V and J are TRBV7-9 and TRBJ2-1; 9 nucleotides line up with TRBD1. The CDR3 has 16 residues. J gave up 6 bases and V 0 bases, and 6 bases lay outside the gene matches. Germline assignment: CDR1 SEHNR and CDR2 FQNEAQ (reference sequence). CDR3 in amino acids: CASSLAGTGPGNEQFF. CDR3 coding DNA: TGTGCCAGCAGCTTAGCGGGGACAGGGCCCGGCAATGAGCAGTTCTTC.

This clone was seen a few times. V gene TRBV7-2 combines with J gene TRBJ2-6; 9 nucleotides line up with TRBD1. CDR1 SGHTA and CDR2 FQGNSA come from the germline V gene. The CDR3 is made up of 15 amino acids. V dropped 5 bases and J dropped 2; count of bases not matched to a gene: 1. The chain's CDR3 is CASSRTGAGANVLTF. The CDR3 DNA reads TGTGCCAGCAGCCGGACAGGGGCTGGGGCCAACGTCCTGACTTTC.

This clone turned up a few times. The chain uses TRBV9 and TRBJ2-1; 7 bases line up with TRBD1. After removal of 3 bases from V and 0 bases from J, the junction contained 6 bases not matched to a gene. Germline V gene data show CDR1 as SGDLS and CDR2 as YYNGEE. The CDR3 is 16 amino acids. This CDR3 reads CASSALTGSSYNEQFF. In DNA, the CDR3 is TGTGCCAGCAGCGCCCTGACAGGGAGCTCCTACAATGAGCAGTTCTTC.

The chain is built from TRBV30 and TRBJ1-2; D is ambiguous. The germline gives CDR1 GTSNPN, CDR2 SVGIG (reference sequence). Trimming pared 2 bases from V and 8 bases from J, leaving 12 bases between. The CDR3 spans 12 residues. CDR3 bases: TGTGCCTGGAGTACAAGACTCAGCGGCTACACCTTC. Translating gives CAWSTRLSGYTF.

The V call is TRBV9, the J call TRBJ2-7, with 10 nucleotides matching TRBD2. V trimming: 9 bases; J trimming: 5 bases; junction bases outside the gene matches: 11. The CDR3 contains 14 residues. The V gene's germline CDR1 is SGDLS and CDR2 YYNGEE. The CDR3 nucleotides are TGTGCCACCACGACGGGAGCGGGAGGGCACGAGCAGTACTTC. Amino acids: CATTTGAGGHEQYF. Using reference TRBV9 and TRBJ2-7 for the parts outside the CDR3, the full variable domain is DSGVTQTPKHLITATGQRVTLRCSPRSGDLSVYWYQQSLDQGLQFLIQYYNGEERAKGNILERFSAQQFPDLHSELNLSSLELGDSALYFCATTTGAGGHEQYFGPGTRLTVT.

This clone was seen a few times. The chain is built from TRBV18 and TRBJ2-1, with TRBD1 matching 10 bases. Germline lookup yields CDR1 KGHSH and CDR2 LQKENI. This CDR3 has 12 residues. The ends lost 3 bases at V and 14 bases at J; junction bases unmatched: 4. CDR3 DNA: TGTGCCAGCTCACCGCGAGGGACAGGGGAGTTCTTC. Translating gives CASSPRGTGEFF.

The rearrangement uses TRBV5-1 and TRBJ1-2; tentatively, D is TRBD1 (5 bases). The CDR3 is made up of 17 amino acids. V was clipped by 0 bases and J by 4 bases, with 19 bases between them. Germline loops: CDR1 SGHRS, CDR2 YFSETQ. The CDR3 loop reads CASSLAYGTADSYGYTF. The CDR3, as DNA: TGCGCCAGCAGCTTGGCATATGGGACTGCAGATTCCTATGGCTACACCTTC.